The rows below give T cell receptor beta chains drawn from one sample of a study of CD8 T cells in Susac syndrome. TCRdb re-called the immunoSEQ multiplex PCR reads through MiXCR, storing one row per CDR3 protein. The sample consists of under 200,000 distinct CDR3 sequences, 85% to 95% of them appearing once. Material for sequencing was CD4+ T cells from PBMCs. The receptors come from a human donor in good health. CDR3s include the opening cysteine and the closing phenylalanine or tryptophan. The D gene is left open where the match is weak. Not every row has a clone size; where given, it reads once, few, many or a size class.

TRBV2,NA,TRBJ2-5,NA,CASSVGQETQYF,TGTGCCAGCAGTGTAGGGCAAGAGACCCAGTACTTC
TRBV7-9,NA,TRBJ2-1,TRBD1,CASSLTGLHEQFF,TGTGCCAGCAGCTTGACAGGGCTCCATGAGCAGTTCTTC
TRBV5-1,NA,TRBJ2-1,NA,CASSSTWDNEQFF,TGCGCCAGCAGCTCGACATGGGACAATGAGCAGTTCTTC
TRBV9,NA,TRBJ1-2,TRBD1,CASSVVGQAGGYTF,TGTGCCAGCAGCGTAGTAGGACAGGCCGGGGGCTACACCTTC
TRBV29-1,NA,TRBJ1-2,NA,CSVTRDGNYGYTF,TGCAGCGTTACTCGGGACGGGAACTATGGCTACACCTTC
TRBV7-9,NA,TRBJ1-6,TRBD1,CASSLAYRGDRNSPLHF,TGTGCCAGCAGCTTAGCGTACAGGGGGGATCGCAATTCACCCCTCCACTTT
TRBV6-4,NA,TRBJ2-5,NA,CASSPDREGETQYF,TGTGCCAGCAGTCCTGACAGGGAGGGGGAGACCCAGTACTTC
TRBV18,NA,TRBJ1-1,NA,CASSPPVVRNTEAFF,TGTGCCAGCTCACCACCGGTAGTCCGAAACACTGAAGCTTTCTTT
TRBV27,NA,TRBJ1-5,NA,CASSLFSGPNQPQHF,TGTGCCAGCAGTTTATTCTCGGGACCTAATCAGCCCCAGCATTTT
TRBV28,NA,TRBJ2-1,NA,CASSFSTRAYNEQFF,TGTGCCAGCAGTTTCTCGACAAGAGCCTACAATGAGCAGTTCTTC
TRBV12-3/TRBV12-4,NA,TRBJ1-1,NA,CATSLGMNTEAFF,TGTGCCACCTCATTGGGGATGAACACTGAAGCTTTCTTT
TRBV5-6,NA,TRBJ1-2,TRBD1,CASSPTTGRGYTF,TGTGCCAGCAGCCCTACGACAGGGCGAGGCTACACCTTC
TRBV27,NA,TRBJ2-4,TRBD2,CASSFLTSGRARNIQYF,TGTGCCAGCAGTTTCCTCACTAGCGGGAGGGCCCGAAACATTCAGTACTTC
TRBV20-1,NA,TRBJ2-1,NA,CSATTWHEQFF,TGCAGTGCCACAACCTGGCATGAGCAGTTCTTC
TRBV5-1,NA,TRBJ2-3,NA,CASSLADSTDTQYF,TGCGCCAGTTCCCTCGCGGACAGCACAGATACGCAGTATTTT
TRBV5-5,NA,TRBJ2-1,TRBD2,CASSQSSSGSLYEQFF,TGTGCCAGCAGCCAGTCGTCTAGCGGGAGTCTCTATGAGCAGTTCTTC
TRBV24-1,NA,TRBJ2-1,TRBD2,CATKRESEQFF,TGTGCCACCAAGCGGGAGAGTGAGCAGTTCTTC
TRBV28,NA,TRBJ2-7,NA,CASTRRNVPYEQYF,TGTGCCAGCACGCGGAGGAATGTGCCCTACGAGCAGTACTTC
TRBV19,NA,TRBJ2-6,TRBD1,CARTDRGPGANVLTF,TGTGCCAGAACAGACAGGGGACCTGGGGCCAACGTCCTGACTTTC
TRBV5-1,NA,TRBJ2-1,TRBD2,CASSSSPSGAWDEQFF,TGCGCCAGCAGCTCGTCGCCTAGCGGGGCCTGGGATGAGCAGTTCTTC
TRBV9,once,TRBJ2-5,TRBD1,CASSLRDRRLRETQYF,TGTGCCAGCAGCCTTCGGGACAGGCGATTAAGGGAGACCCAGTACTTC
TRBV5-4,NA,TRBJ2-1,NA,CASSLGIGTYNEQFF,TGTGCCAGCAGCTTGGGAATCGGGACCTACAATGAGCAGTTCTTC
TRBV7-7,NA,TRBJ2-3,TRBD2,CASSGIAGGAQYF,TGTGCCAGCAGCGGAATAGCGGGAGGGGCGCAGTATTTT
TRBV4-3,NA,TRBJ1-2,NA,CASSQESNLRANYGYTF,TGCGCCAGCAGCCAAGAATCAAATCTCCGGGCAAACTATGGCTACACCTTC
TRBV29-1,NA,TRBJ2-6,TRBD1,CSVVPPGGSGANVLTF,TGCAGCGTTGTACCCCCAGGGGGCTCTGGGGCCAACGTCCTGACTTTC
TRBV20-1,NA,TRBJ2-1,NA,CSARRGGEQFF,TGCAGTGCTAGGAGGGGTGGTGAGCAGTTCTTC
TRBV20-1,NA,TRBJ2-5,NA,CSARGGQETQYF,TGCAGTGCTAGAGGAGGACAAGAGACCCAGTACTTC
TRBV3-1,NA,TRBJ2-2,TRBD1,CASRRAGGYGTGELFF,TGTGCCAGCAGACGGGCAGGGGGCTATGGCACCGGGGAGCTGTTTTTT
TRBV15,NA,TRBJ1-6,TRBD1,CATSRAGGGYSPLHF,TGTGCCACCAGCAGAGCAGGGGGCGGGTATTCACCCCTCCACTTT
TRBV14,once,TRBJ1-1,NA,CASSQELLDTEAFF,TGTGCCAGCAGCCAAGAACTCTTGGACACTGAAGCTTTCTTT
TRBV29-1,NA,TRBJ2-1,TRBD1,CSVLLRVGTGGNNEQFF,TGCAGCGTTCTCCTACGGGTGGGGACAGGGGGCAACAATGAGCAGTTCTTC
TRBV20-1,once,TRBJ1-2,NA,CSEGAGALGGYTF,TGCAGTGAAGGGGCAGGGGCCTTGGGTGGCTACACCTTC
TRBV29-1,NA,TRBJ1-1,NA,CSVTGTALRAFF,TGCAGCGTGACCGGGACCGCACTTCGAGCTTTCTTT
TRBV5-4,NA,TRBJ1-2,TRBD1,CASRGGGGELANYGYTF,TGTGCCAGCCGGGGAGGGGGCGGAGAGCTGGCTAACTATGGCTACACCTTC
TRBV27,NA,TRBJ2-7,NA,CASSLSSWGNEQYF,TGTGCCAGCAGTTTATCTTCCTGGGGCAACGAGCAGTACTTC
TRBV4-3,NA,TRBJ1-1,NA,CASSQDTSRSEAFF,TGCGCCAGCAGCCAAGATACGAGCAGATCTGAAGCTTTCTTT
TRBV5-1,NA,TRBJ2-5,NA,CASSAIETQYF,TGCGCCAGCAGCGCCATTGAGACCCAGTACTTC
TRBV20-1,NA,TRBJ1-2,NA,CSARDPAWRGYTF,TGCAGTGCTAGAGATCCGGCCTGGAGGGGCTACACCTTC
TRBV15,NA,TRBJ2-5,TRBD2,CATSSGTSGQETQYF,TGTGCCACCAGCAGCGGAACTAGCGGGCAAGAGACCCAGTACTTC